This T cell receptor beta chain was observed in a study of T cell changes during pregnancy in multiple sclerosis. Germline V CDR1 and CDR2: MNHEY, SMNVEV (reference sequence). The CDR3 is made up of 13 amino acids. Trimming stripped 8 bases from V and 9 bases from J, with 17 bases between. Clones were sequenced by immunoSEQ multiplex PCR, and TCRdb holds only the in-frame ones, with some missing. The sample lists 73,000 or so clones, about 89% occurring once. This clonotype was obtained from a female donor with multiple sclerosis, enrolled in a pregnancy study. The material sequenced was peripheral blood, taken in the second trimester of pregnancy. The V and J genes are TRBV27 and TRBJ2-1, with D possibly being TRBD2 (5 bases). The CDR3 protein is CASQGRPWGEQFF. The DNA for the CDR3 is TGTGCCAGCCAAGGGAGACCTTGGGGTGAGCAGTTCTTC.